The rows below give T cell receptor beta chains drawn from one sample of a study of PD-1 blockade in mismatch repair-deficient tumors. Assay used: immunoSEQ multiplex PCR; TCRdb lists only in-frame clones, some missing. The sample shows just over 25,000 clones, less than 85% of them seen only once. This material consisted of PBMCs, taken before pembrolizumab treatment. The receptors were sampled from an adult with mismatch repair-deficient cancer. Both conserved end residues are part of each CDR3. D genes are given only for firm matches. Part of the rows lack a size; the others show once, few, many or a class for expanded clones.

clone size,V gene,J gene,D gene,CDR3 DNA,CDR3 protein
few,TRBV5-1,TRBJ2-7,-,TGCGCCAGCAGCTCTCCAGGGGTATCTAGCGAGCAGTACTTC,CASSSPGVSSEQYF
-,TRBV6-1,TRBJ2-3,TRBD1,TGTGCCAGCAGTGCCCGGACAGGGGGGATCACAGATACGCAGTATTTT,CASSARTGGITDTQYF
-,TRBV5-4,TRBJ2-1,TRBD1,TGTGCCAGCAGCTCTGTCGGGACAGGGGTGGGTGAGCAGTTCTTC,CASSSVGTGVGEQFF
medium-sized,TRBV6-5,TRBJ1-4,-,TGTGCCAGCAGCCGCACGGGAACTAATGAAAAACTGTTTTTT,CASSRTGTNEKLFF
-,TRBV29-1,TRBJ1-2,-,TGCAGCGTTCCTGCTGGAGGGAAGGCCTATGGCTACACCTTC,CSVPAGGKAYGYTF
-,TRBV30,TRBJ2-1,-,TGTGCCTGGAGATCACGAGGGGGGGGCTACAATGAGCAGTTCTTC,CAWRSRGGGYNEQFF
-,TRBV4-1,TRBJ1-1,-,TGCGCCAGCAGCCAAAGAACGACAGGTAACACTGAAGCTTTCTTT,CASSQRTTGNTEAFF
-,TRBV4-1,TRBJ2-1,TRBD2,TGCGCCAGCAGCCAAGATTTTCCTAGCGGGAGGGCGAATGAGCAGTTCTTC,CASSQDFPSGRANEQFF
-,TRBV7-8,TRBJ1-5,TRBD1,TGTGCCAGCGGGGCAGGGGGCTTTCAGCCCCAGCATTTT,CASGAGGFQPQHF
-,TRBV5-1,TRBJ2-7,-,TGCGCCAGCAGCTTGTTATCTTCTCCCGGGGATCACGAGCAGTACTTC,CASSLLSSPGDHEQYF
-,TRBV5-6,TRBJ1-2,-,TGTGCCAGCAGCTCGACGTCGGACTTCTATGGCTACACCTTC,CASSSTSDFYGYTF
-,TRBV5-8,TRBJ1-3,TRBD1,TGTGCCAGCAGCCCACTCAACAGGGGGCTTGGAGGAAACACCATATATTTT,CASSPLNRGLGGNTIYF
-,TRBV5-1,TRBJ2-7,TRBD2,TGCGCCAGCAGCGTACAAGCGGGAGTTCAGAACGAGCAGTACTTC,CASSVQAGVQNEQYF
-,TRBV19,TRBJ1-5,-,TGTGCCAGTAGGGGACGAGGGGGAAGCAATCAGCCCCAGCATTTT,CASRGRGGSNQPQHF
few,TRBV5-1,TRBJ2-7,TRBD1,TGCGCCAGCAGCGGTACGACAGGGGGCTACGAGCAGTACTTC,CASSGTTGGYEQYF
-,TRBV4-1,TRBJ2-1,TRBD2,TGCGCCAGCAGCCCCCCCGGGGACGGGAGGCCCTACAATGAGCAGTTCTTC,CASSPPGDGRPYNEQFF
-,TRBV7-9,TRBJ1-6,TRBD1,TGTGCCAGCAGCAAGGACAGGGGGAATTCACCCCTCCACTTT,CASSKDRGNSPLHF
-,TRBV30,TRBJ2-1,TRBD2,TGTGCCTGGAGTCCAGGACTAGCGGGAGGACCCTCCTACAATGAGCAGTTCTTC,CAWSPGLAGGPSYNEQFF
-,TRBV5-1,TRBJ1-3,-,TGCGCCAGCAGCTCCGCACCAACTTCTGGAAACACCATATATTTT,CASSSAPTSGNTIYF
-,TRBV5-1,TRBJ2-3,TRBD1,TGCGCCAGCGGCCTGGGACAGCTTGACGCCGATACGCAGTATTTT,CASGLGQLDADTQYF
-,TRBV28,TRBJ1-5,-,TGTGCCAGCAGAATGACCGGGACACCTAGCAATCAGCCCCAGCATTTT,CASRMTGTPSNQPQHF
-,TRBV6-5,TRBJ2-7,TRBD1,TGTGCCAGCAGTTCACGACAGGGTGGGTTCGGCGAGCAGTACTTC,CASSSRQGGFGEQYF
-,TRBV19,TRBJ2-5,-,TGTGCCAGTAGCCAGGGGTTCCAGACCCAGTACTTC,CASSQGFQTQYF
-,TRBV6-5,TRBJ1-5,-,TGTGCCAGCAGTCACAGGGACCAGCCCCAGCATTTT,CASSHRDQPQHF
-,TRBV4-1,TRBJ1-2,-,TGCGCCAGCAGCCAGGACTGGTCATATGGCTACACCTTC,CASSQDWSYGYTF
-,TRBV7-9,TRBJ2-1,TRBD2,TGTGCCAGCAGCTTAGATGGGACTAGCCCCTACAATGAGCAGTTCTTC,CASSLDGTSPYNEQFF
-,TRBV29-1,TRBJ2-3,-,TGCAGCGTTGAAGCCTCCGGAGATACGCAGTATTTT,CSVEASGDTQYF
-,TRBV7-2,TRBJ2-1,TRBD2,TGTGCCAGCAGCTTCCTAGCGGGATTCAATGAGCAGTTCTTC,CASSFLAGFNEQFF
-,TRBV15,TRBJ1-2,-,TGTGCCACCAGCTGGGGGGGGGCTCTAAGCTATGGCTACACCTTC,CATSWGGALSYGYTF
once,TRBV5-1,TRBJ1-1,-,TGCGCCAGCAGCTTGGTCGGGTCCGACACTGAAGCTTTCTTT,CASSLVGSDTEAFF
-,TRBV28,TRBJ2-3,TRBD2,TGTGCCAGCAGTTTATTTTTAGTAGCGGGAATGGGCACAGATACGCAGTATTTT,CASSLFLVAGMGTDTQYF
-,TRBV28,TRBJ2-3,TRBD2,TGTGCCAGCAGTTTCGGACTAGCGGGTAGAGATACGCAGTATTTT,CASSFGLAGRDTQYF
-,TRBV7-2,TRBJ1-5,-,TGTGCCAGCAGCTTAGCGGGGGGGGCGGCATATCAGCCCCAGCATTTT,CASSLAGGAAYQPQHF
-,TRBV27,TRBJ2-1,-,TGTGCCAGCAGTTTCCCAGGGGATCGGGTCAATGAGCAGTTCTTC,CASSFPGDRVNEQFF
-,TRBV14,TRBJ1-2,-,TGTGCCAGCAGCAAGATGGGCCCCAACTATGGCTACACCTTC,CASSKMGPNYGYTF
-,TRBV29-1,TRBJ2-6,-,TGCAGCGTTGTGGAGGGGACTGGGGCCAACGTCCTGACTTTC,CSVVEGTGANVLTF
-,TRBV5-1,TRBJ2-1,-,TGCGCCAGCAGCTTGCGTATTCTAGCACCCAATGAGCAGTTCTTC,CASSLRILAPNEQFF
-,TRBV28,TRBJ2-1,TRBD2,TGTGCCAGCAGTCTAGCGGGAGAGTGGAATGAGCAGTTCTTC,CASSLAGEWNEQFF
-,TRBV28,TRBJ2-2,TRBD2,TGTGCCAGCAGTTTAAGCGGGGGCCCCGGGGAGCTGTTTTTT,CASSLSGGPGELFF
-,TRBV11-3,TRBJ2-1,-,TGTGCCAGCAGCTTACGGACTTTTGGGGATGAGCAGTTCTTC,CASSLRTFGDEQFF
few,TRBV5-1,TRBJ2-5,-,TGCGCCAGCAGCCCCCGGGACACCCCGTTGGTGACCCAGTACTTC,CASSPRDTPLVTQYF
-,TRBV7-8,TRBJ1-1,-,TGTGCCAGCAGCTTGGGTTACAGAGAGAACACTGAAGCTTTCTTT,CASSLGYRENTEAFF
-,TRBV6-1,TRBJ2-1,-,TGTGCCAGCAGCTACAGTTGGACATCATACAATGAGCAGTTCTTC,CASSYSWTSYNEQFF
-,TRBV5-1,TRBJ2-7,TRBD2,TGCGCCAGCAGCTTCGGGCTAGCGGGAGGGACCTACGAGCAGTACTTC,CASSFGLAGGTYEQYF
-,TRBV11-3,TRBJ1-2,-,TGTGCCAGCAGCCTCAGAGAGGAGTATGGCTACACCTTC,CASSLREEYGYTF
few,TRBV2,TRBJ1-5,-,TGTGCCAGCACCCGACAGGTTAGCAATCAGCCCCAGCATTTT,CASTRQVSNQPQHF
-,TRBV10-3,TRBJ1-2,-,TGTGCCATCAGTGAGTCGAATCTAATCTATGGCTACACCTTC,CAISESNLIYGYTF
once,TRBV7-2,TRBJ2-5,TRBD2,TGTGCCAGCAGCTTCAGTGTGCGGGAGAGGGAGACCCAGTACTTC,CASSFSVRERETQYF
-,TRBV28,TRBJ2-4,TRBD2,TGTGCCACCTCCCCCCATGCGGGAGGGCCCAAAAACATTCAGTACTTC,CATSPHAGGPKNIQYF
-,TRBV18,TRBJ1-1,-,TGTGCCAGCTCACCACTGGCAGGGATGAACACTGAAGCTTTCTTT,CASSPLAGMNTEAFF
-,TRBV5-1,TRBJ1-5,-,TGCGCCAGCAGCACAGGAGACATGAGAGGCAATCAGCCCCAGCATTTT,CASSTGDMRGNQPQHF
-,TRBV28,TRBJ1-4,TRBD1,TGTGCCAGCAGTTACCAGGGGGGTCCCACTAATGAAAAACTGTTTTTT,CASSYQGGPTNEKLFF
-,TRBV30,TRBJ2-1,TRBD2,TGTGCCTGGAGTGTATTTGGGACTAGCGGTTACAATGAGCAGTTCTTC,CAWSVFGTSGYNEQFF
-,TRBV28,TRBJ1-5,-,TGTGCCAGCAGGGGTCTCGGGGGTTACCAGCCCCAGCATTTT,CASRGLGGYQPQHF
-,TRBV7-9,TRBJ1-1,TRBD1,TGTGCCAGCAGCATAGGACAGGCCGGTGAAGCTTTCTTT,CASSIGQAGEAFF
-,TRBV19,TRBJ2-1,TRBD2,TGTGCCAGTAGTGATAGCGGGAGAAAGTCCAATGAGCAGTTCTTC,CASSDSGRKSNEQFF
few,TRBV5-4,TRBJ2-7,TRBD1,TGTGCCAGCAGCCTGGACAGGGGCTACGAGCAGTACTTC,CASSLDRGYEQYF
-,TRBV2,TRBJ1-3,TRBD1,TGTGCCAGCCACGACAGGGGGCTTGGAAACACCATATATTTT,CASHDRGLGNTIYF
-,TRBV7-3,TRBJ2-3,-,TGTGCCAGCAGCCAGACTAGAGATGGCACAGATACGCAGTATTTT,CASSQTRDGTDTQYF